A selection of T cell receptor beta chains follows, all from one sample in a study of shared clonotypes between healthy human individuals. Generated by immunoSEQ multiplex PCR, the TCRdb table keeps only in-frame clones and is missing some. The sample shows roughly 1,500,000 clones, approximately 98% of them seen only once. Sequences were obtained from naive CD4+ T cells sorted from blood. The source of these receptors is a man aged 25-45 years in good health. The CDR3 runs from the conserved cysteine through the conserved F or W. A D gene is named only where the DNA matches it firmly. Some rows mark clone size as missing; the rest say once, few, many or name a class of expanded clone.

TRBV18,14,TRBD1,once,TRBJ1-3,CASSVDRGGNTIYF,TGTGCCAGCTCAGTGGACAGGGGTGGAAACACCATATATTTT
TRBV28,15,-,-,TRBJ2-3,CASSSRQELGYTQYF,TGTGCCAGCAGTTCAAGACAGGAATTGGGTTATACGCAGTATTTT
TRBV15,18,TRBD1,-,TRBJ2-3,CATSRPTTGGHGTDTQYF,TGTGCCACCAGCAGACCCACGACAGGGGGGCATGGCACAGATACGCAGTATTTT
TRBV11-2,14,-,-,TRBJ1-2,CASSLTGSNYGYTF,TGTGCCAGCAGCTTGACAGGATCTAACTATGGCTACACCTTC
TRBV18,12,-,once,TRBJ2-7,CASSQGYYEQYF,TGTGCCAGCTCACAAGGGTACTACGAGCAGTACTTC
TRBV5-4,16,-,-,TRBJ2-4,CASSLDRQLAKNIQYF,TGTGCCAGCAGTCTAGACAGGCAACTAGCCAAAAACATTCAGTACTTC
TRBV7-9,14,TRBD2,-,TRBJ2-1,CASSFGLAGREQFF,TGTGCCAGCAGCTTCGGACTAGCGGGAAGAGAGCAGTTCTTC
TRBV5-4,14,-,-,TRBJ1-2,CASRREGVTHGYTF,TGTGCCAGCAGGAGGGAGGGAGTAACACATGGCTACACCTTC
TRBV19,11,-,once,TRBJ2-7,CASSRPYEQYF,TGTGCCAGTAGTAGACCCTACGAGCAGTACTTC
TRBV10-3,13,-,-,TRBJ1-2,CATGRGQLYGYTF,TGTGCCACGGGACGGGGGCAGCTCTATGGCTACACCTTC
TRBV18,17,-,-,TRBJ1-5,CASSPTVLGVRYQPQHF,TGTGCCAGCTCACCAACAGTCCTGGGGGTTCGGTATCAGCCCCAGCATTTT
TRBV7-2,12,-,-,TRBJ2-1,CASSLVRGEQFF,TGTGCCAGCAGCTTAGTTCGCGGTGAGCAGTTCTTC
TRBV7-8,15,-,-,TRBJ1-1,CASSPRQLPNTEAFF,TGTGCCAGCAGCCCTCGACAGCTCCCCAACACTGAAGCTTTCTTT
TRBV18,15,-,-,TRBJ2-1,CASSRSVRSYNEQFF,TGTGCCAGCTCACGCTCCGTTCGCTCCTACAATGAGCAGTTCTTC
TRBV27,15,-,-,TRBJ1-1,CASSPRTELNTEAFF,TGTGCCAGCAGTCCCAGGACAGAGTTGAACACTGAAGCTTTCTTT
TRBV6-1,15,-,-,TRBJ2-3,CASRGWGKGRDTQYF,TGTGCCAGCAGGGGATGGGGGAAGGGGAGAGATACGCAGTATTTT
TRBV6-6,14,-,once,TRBJ1-5,CASSYIAGDQPQHF,TGTGCCAGCAGTTACATTGCCGGGGATCAGCCCCAGCATTTT
TRBV5-1,13,-,few,TRBJ2-5,CASSLSGLETQYF,TGCGCCAGCAGCTTGAGTGGCCTGGAGACCCAGTACTTC
TRBV10-1,14,-,-,TRBJ1-1,CASSEGGMNTEAFF,TGCGCCAGCAGTGAGGGAGGGATGAACACTGAAGCTTTCTTT
TRBV7-3,15,-,once,TRBJ2-1,CASSLGDSSYNEQFF,TGTGCCAGCAGCTTGGGCGATAGCTCCTACAATGAGCAGTTCTTC
TRBV27,16,TRBD2,-,TRBJ2-7,CASRRRLAVSSYEQYF,TGTGCCAGCAGGAGAAGACTAGCTGTTAGCTCCTACGAGCAGTACTTC
TRBV2,14,-,-,TRBJ2-7,CASSFRQEAYEQYF,TGTGCCAGCAGCTTTAGACAGGAGGCCTACGAGCAGTACTTC
TRBV5-4,15,-,-,TRBJ2-5,CAISSNGQRGETQYF,TGTGCCATCTCCTCGAACGGACAAAGGGGCGAGACCCAGTACTTC
TRBV4-1,14,-,-,TRBJ2-1,CASSQGTGGNEQFF,TGCGCCAGCAGCCAAGGGACGGGCGGGAATGAGCAGTTCTTC
TRBV7-8,14,-,-,TRBJ2-2,CASSSTTNTGELFF,TGTGCCAGCAGCTCAACGACGAACACCGGGGAGCTGTTTTTT
TRBV7-8,15,TRBD1,-,TRBJ1-1,CASSLKIRGDSEAFF,TGTGCCAGCAGCTTAAAGATCCGGGGGGACAGTGAAGCTTTCTTT
TRBV5-1,14,-,-,TRBJ2-1,CASSLVAGGDEQFF,TGCGCCAGCAGCTTGGTGGCAGGCGGCGATGAGCAGTTCTTC
TRBV28,15,-,-,TRBJ2-7,CASSLPRVSSYEQYF,TGTGCCAGCAGTTTACCCAGGGTGAGCTCCTACGAGCAGTACTTC
TRBV19,15,TRBD1,-,TRBJ1-5,CASLTGTGDNQPQHF,TGTGCCAGTCTGACCGGGACAGGGGACAATCAGCCCCAGCATTTT
TRBV9,16,TRBD1,-,TRBJ2-5,CASSVAGTGGGETQYF,TGTGCCAGCAGCGTAGCCGGGACAGGGGGTGGGGAGACCCAGTACTTC
TRBV10-2,15,TRBD1,-,TRBJ1-4,CASRNKGGAREKLFF,TGCGCCAGCAGGAATAAAGGGGGCGCGAGGGAAAAACTGTTTTTT
TRBV28,15,TRBD1,-,TRBJ2-1,CASRGDRGPYNEQFF,TGTGCCAGCAGGGGCGACAGGGGGCCCTACAATGAGCAGTTCTTC
TRBV19,14,TRBD2,-,TRBJ2-7,CASSITSGDYEQYF,TGTGCCAGTAGTATCACTAGCGGGGATTACGAGCAGTACTTC
TRBV12-5,13,-,-,TRBJ2-1,CASGFTSSDEQFF,TGTGCTAGTGGCTTCACTAGTAGCGATGAGCAGTTCTTC
TRBV9,14,TRBD2,-,TRBJ2-7,CASSSSGRTNEQYF,TGTGCCAGCAGTTCGAGCGGGAGAACAAACGAGCAGTACTTC